Presented here are 6 T cell receptor beta chains from one specimen sequenced in a study of CD8+CD57+ T cells in acquired aplastic anemia. In patients chosen for sequencing, flow cytometry had shown CD8+CD57+ cell expansion. Genomic DNA templated the TCR beta VDJ and CDR3 profiling. TCRdb reprocessed the reads via MiXCR and lists one record per CDR3 protein. There are approximately 200,000 distinct CDR3 sequences in the sample; roughly 50% occur only once, and just under 20% lies in the top ten. Input material: sorted CD4+, CD8+, or CD8+CD57+ T cells (not recorded which) from PBMCs. These receptors all come from a human donor with aplastic anemia.

This chain links TRBV7-2 with TRBJ1-4, with D perhaps matching TRBD1 (5 bases). Germline loops: CDR1 SGHTA, CDR2 FQGNSA. The CDR3 covers 16 residues. The germline V and J ends were trimmed by 5 bases and 8 bases, with 21 bases remaining between them. CDR3 in amino acids: CASSLGGNRLEEKLFF. CDR3 DNA: TGTGCCAGCAGCCTTGGAGGTAACAGGCTGGAGGAAAAACTGTTTTTT. The whole variable domain, filled in from reference TRBV7-2 and TRBJ1-4, reads GAGVSQSPSNKVTEKGKDVELRCDPISGHTALYWYRQSLGQGLEFLIYFQGNSAPDKSGLPSDRFSAERTGGSVSTLTIQRTQQEDSAVYLCASSLGGNRLEEKLFFGSGTQLSVL.

The DNA of the CDR3 is TGTGCCAGCAGTGTTGTAGGGGAGCTGTTTTTT. Residues: CASSVVGELFF. The chain couples TRBV25-1 to TRBJ2-2; no clear D. This CDR3 comprises 11 residues. Trimming shortened V by 4 bases and J by 8 bases, and 5 bases separated the two germline ends. Germline CDR1 MGHDK, CDR2 SYGVNS.

The rearrangement links TRBV28 to TRBJ2-5, with 12 bases that match TRBD2. Germline trimming cut 6 bases from V and 2 bases from J; bases unmatched to any gene: 7. Germline V gives CDR1 MDHEN, CDR2 SYDVKM. This CDR3 contains 16 residues. This CDR3 is CASSRLAGEIQETQYF. CDR3 bases: TGTGCCAGCAGCCGACTAGCGGGGGAGATTCAAGAGACCCAGTACTTC. Full variable domain (outside the CDR3, taken from reference TRBV28 and TRBJ2-5): DVKVTQSSRYLVKRTGEKVFLECVQDMDHENMFWYRQDPGLGLRLIYFSYDVKMKEKGDIPEGYSVSREKKERFSLILESASTNQTSMYLCASSRLAGEIQETQYFGPGTRLLVL.

The table lists this clonotype with many counts. V and J are TRBV19 and TRBJ2-6; TRBD1 might be the D (6 bases). Trimming removed 5 bases from V and 4 bases from J, with 12 bases in between. The length of the CDR3 is 15 residues. CDR1 LNHDA and CDR2 SQIVND come from the germline V gene (reference sequence). CDR3 DNA sequence: TGTGCCAGTAGTTCGCCAGGGGCCGGGGCCAACGTCCTGACTTTC. It encodes CASSSPGAGANVLTF.

This clonotype was seen only a few times. A single base separates this from a much larger clone, so it may be a read error. The chain employs TRBV5-4 and TRBJ1-2; D unclear. The germline V gene encodes CDR1 SGHNT and CDR2 YYREEE (reference sequence). This CDR3 has 12 amino acids. CDR3 nucleotides: TGCGCCAGCGGCACGCGAGGTGGGGGCTACACCTTC. Its protein is CASGTRGGGYTF.

V gene TRBV18 combines with J gene TRBJ2-2, with D perhaps TRBD1 (7 bases). Looked up from germline, CDR1 is KGHSH and CDR2 is LQKENI. The CDR3 contains 15 residues. Trimming pared 1 base from V and 6 bases from J, leaving 12 bases between. The CDR3 DNA reads as TGTGCCAGCTCACCACGACAGGGAGGCGCCGGGGAGCTGTTTTTT. Protein product: CASSPRQGGAGELFF.